Sequencing of this T cell receptor (beta chain) was carried out in a study of blood T cell repertoires in COVID-19. At the level of the study: Sources were T cells, B-cell-depleted T cells, or PBMCs; the material itself was cDNA or gDNA.

The repertoire was sequenced with immunoSEQ multiplex PCR; TCRdb's copy has only in-frame clones and lacks some. The table includes a few hundred thousand clones, 80% to 90% detected once. This CDR3 contains 17 residues. The sequence was collected from a woman aged 40 to 55 who had recovered from COVID-19. V usage is TRBV21-1 and J usage is TRBJ1-5; the table's D call, TRBD1, has no DNA check behind it. TRBV21-1 is listed as a pseudogene. The source material was peripheral blood. The CDR3 nucleotides are TGTGCCAGCAGCAGCCGGGACAGGGAAGGGAACAATCAGCCCCAGCATTTT. This gives the protein CASSSRDREGNNQPQHF.